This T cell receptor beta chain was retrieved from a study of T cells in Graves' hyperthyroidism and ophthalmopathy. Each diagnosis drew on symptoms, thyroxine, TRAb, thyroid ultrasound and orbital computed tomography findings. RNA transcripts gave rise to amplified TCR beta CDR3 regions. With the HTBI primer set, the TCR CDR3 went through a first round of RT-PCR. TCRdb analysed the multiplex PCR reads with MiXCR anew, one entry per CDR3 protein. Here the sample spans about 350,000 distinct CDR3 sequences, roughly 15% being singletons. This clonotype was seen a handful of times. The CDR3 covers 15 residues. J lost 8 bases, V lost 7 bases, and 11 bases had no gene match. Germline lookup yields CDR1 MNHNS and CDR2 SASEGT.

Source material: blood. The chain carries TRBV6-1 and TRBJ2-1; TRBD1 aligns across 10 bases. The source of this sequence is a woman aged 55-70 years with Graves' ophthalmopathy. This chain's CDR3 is CASTRRGQGFDEQFF. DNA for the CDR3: TGTGCCAGCACCCGGAGGGGACAGGGGTTCGATGAGCAGTTCTTC.